This T cell receptor beta chain was observed in a study of blood T cell repertoires in COVID-19. Overall study context: COVID-19 samples, acute and convalescent, were from the United States, Italy and Spain. In each case, the material was cDNA or gDNA derived from T cells, B-cell-depleted T cells, or PBMCs.

Patients at the Seattle site were enrolled during active infection and followed longitudinally. Per the original methods: Reference gene primer amplification gave nucleated cell count estimates. Data came from immunoSEQ multiplex PCR; TCRdb stores just in-frame clones and leaves some out. V, J and clone size were drawn from that table, and D and trimming were deduced from the DNA. The sample includes 200,000 to 250,000 clones, around 86% of them seen just once. Germline-derived CDR1 and CDR2 are SGHRS and YFSETQ. Trimming took 0 bases from V and 5 from J; bases not matched to a gene: 6. This CDR3 comprises 15 residues.

The source material was peripheral blood. The sequence was collected from a woman aged 50 to 65 with COVID-19, enrolled during active disease. This sequence joins TRBV5-1 and TRBJ1-2; 8 bases agree with TRBD1. Here the CDR3 DNA reads TGCGCCAGCAGCTTGGAAGGCAGGGGGCTTTATGGCTACACCTTC. Its protein is CASSLEGRGLYGYTF.